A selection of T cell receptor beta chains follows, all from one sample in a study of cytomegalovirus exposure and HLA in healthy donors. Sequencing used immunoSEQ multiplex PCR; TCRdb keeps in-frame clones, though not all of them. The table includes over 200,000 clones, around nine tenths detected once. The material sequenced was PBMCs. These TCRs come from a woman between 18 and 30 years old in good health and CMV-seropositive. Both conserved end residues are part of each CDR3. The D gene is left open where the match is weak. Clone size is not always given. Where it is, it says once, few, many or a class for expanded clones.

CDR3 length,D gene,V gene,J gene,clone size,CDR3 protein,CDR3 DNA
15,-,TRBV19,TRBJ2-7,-,CASSIPRSTSYEQYF,TGTGCCAGTAGTATCCCCCGGTCCACGAGCTACGAGCAGTACTTC
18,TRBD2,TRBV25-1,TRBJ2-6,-,CASSDPREGWAGANVLTF,TGTGCCAGCAGTGACCCAAGGGAGGGATGGGCTGGGGCCAACGTCCTGACTTTC
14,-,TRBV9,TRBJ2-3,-,CASSLLARTDTQYF,TGTGCCAGCAGCCTTCTAGCGCGCACAGATACGCAGTATTTT
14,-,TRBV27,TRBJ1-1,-,CASSYNRVGTEAFF,TGTGCCAGCTCCTACAACAGGGTCGGCACTGAAGCTTTCTTT
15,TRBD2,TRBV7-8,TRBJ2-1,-,CASSLLLAAYNEQFF,TGTGCCAGCAGCTTACTACTAGCGGCCTACAATGAGCAGTTCTTC
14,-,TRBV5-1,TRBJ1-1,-,CASSFTWGGAEAFF,TGCGCCAGCAGCTTTACATGGGGAGGCGCTGAAGCTTTCTTT
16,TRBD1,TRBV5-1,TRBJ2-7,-,CASSSGPGQGAYEQYF,TGCGCCAGCAGTTCTGGCCCGGGACAGGGTGCCTACGAGCAGTACTTC
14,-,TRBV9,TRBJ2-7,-,CASSVGEAPYEQYF,TGTGCCAGCAGCGTAGGGGAGGCGCCCTACGAGCAGTACTTC
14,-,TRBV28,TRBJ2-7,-,CASSPDWVSYEQYF,TGTGCCAGCAGTCCAGACTGGGTATCCTACGAGCAGTACTTC
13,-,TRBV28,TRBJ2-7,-,CASSIGGSYEQYF,TGTGCCAGCAGTATCGGGGGCTCCTACGAGCAGTACTTC
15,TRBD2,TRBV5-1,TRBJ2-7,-,CASSLSPSGSYEQYF,TGCGCCAGCAGCTTGAGTCCTAGCGGTTCCTACGAGCAGTACTTC
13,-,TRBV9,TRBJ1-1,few,CASSVEGATEAFF,TGTGCCAGCAGCGTAGAAGGGGCCACTGAAGCTTTCTTT
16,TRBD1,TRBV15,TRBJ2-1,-,CATSYSYSGTGDEQFF,TGTGCCACCAGCTATAGTTATTCCGGGACAGGGGATGAGCAGTTCTTC
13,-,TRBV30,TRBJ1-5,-,CAWSGRNNQPQHF,TGTGCCTGGAGTGGCAGGAATAATCAGCCCCAGCATTTT
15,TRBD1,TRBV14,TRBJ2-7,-,CASSQVGQGSYEQYF,TGTGCCAGCAGCCAAGTGGGACAGGGTTCCTACGAGCAGTACTTC
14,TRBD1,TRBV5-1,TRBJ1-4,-,CASSSGGWGEKLFF,TGCGCCAGCAGCTCAGGGGGATGGGGTGAAAAACTGTTTTTT
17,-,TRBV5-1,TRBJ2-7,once,CASSPNRDGGFGEEQYF,TGCGCCAGCAGCCCGAATCGGGACGGGGGTTTTGGGGAGGAGCAGTACTTC
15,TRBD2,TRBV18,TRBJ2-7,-,CASSPGAGGSYEQYF,TGTGCCAGCTCACCAGGAGCGGGAGGTAGCTACGAGCAGTACTTC
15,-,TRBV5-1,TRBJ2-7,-,CASSPRGSGPYEQYF,TGCGCCAGCAGCCCCAGAGGTAGCGGTCCCTACGAGCAGTACTTC
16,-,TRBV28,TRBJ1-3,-,CASSLPGGSSGNTIYF,TGTGCCAGCAGTCTCCCCGGCGGTAGCTCTGGAAACACCATATATTTT
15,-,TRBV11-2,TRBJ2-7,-,CASSALGRFTYEQYF,TGTGCCAGCAGCGCCCTAGGCCGGTTTACCTACGAGCAGTACTTC
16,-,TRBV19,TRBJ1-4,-,CASSTLMTGVAEKLFF,TGTGCCAGTAGTACTCTAATGACCGGGGTAGCTGAAAAACTGTTTTTT
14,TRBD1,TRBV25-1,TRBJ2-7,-,CASKGQGIPYEQYF,TGTGCCAGCAAGGGACAGGGTATCCCCTACGAGCAGTACTTC
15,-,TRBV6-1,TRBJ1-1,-,CASSEARRGGTEAFF,TGTGCCAGCAGTGAAGCGCGAAGGGGGGGCACTGAAGCTTTCTTT
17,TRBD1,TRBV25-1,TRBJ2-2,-,CASSGSPGQGGTGELFF,TGTGCCAGCAGTGGTAGCCCCGGACAGGGGGGCACCGGGGAGCTGTTTTTT
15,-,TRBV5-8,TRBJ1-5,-,CASSYPRQDNQPQHF,TGTGCCAGCAGCTACCCCCGGCAGGACAATCAGCCCCAGCATTTT
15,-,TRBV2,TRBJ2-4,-,CASSEWAGGLNIQYF,TGTGCCAGCAGTGAATGGGCAGGGGGACTAAACATTCAGTACTTC
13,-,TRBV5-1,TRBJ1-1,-,CASSPNGVGVAFF,TGCGCCAGCAGCCCTAATGGGGTGGGAGTAGCTTTCTTT
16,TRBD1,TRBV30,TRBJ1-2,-,CAWSQPDAFGQGGYTF,TGTGCCTGGAGTCAACCCGACGCTTTCGGACAGGGAGGCTACACCTTC
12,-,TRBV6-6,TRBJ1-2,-,CASSYRGGVPTF,TGTGCCAGCAGTTACCGCGGGGGGGTTCCCACCTTC
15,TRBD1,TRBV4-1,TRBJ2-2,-,CASSFPGGDTGELFF,TGCGCCAGCAGCTTTCCAGGGGGAGACACCGGGGAGCTGTTTTTT
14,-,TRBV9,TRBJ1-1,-,CASSATAPNTEAFF,TGTGCCAGCAGCGCCACTGCACCGAACACTGAAGCTTTCTTT
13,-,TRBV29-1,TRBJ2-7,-,CSVEDSLSYEQYF,TGCAGCGTTGAAGACAGTTTGTCCTACGAGCAGTACTTC
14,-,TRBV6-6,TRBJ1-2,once,CASSYEDSSSGYTF,TGTGCCAGCAGTTACGAGGACAGTTCCTCTGGCTACACCTTC
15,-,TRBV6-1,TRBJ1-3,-,CASRTGQNSGNTIYF,TGTGCCAGCAGAACCGGACAAAACTCTGGAAACACCATATATTTT
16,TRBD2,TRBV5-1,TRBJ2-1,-,CASRDASGSSYNEQFF,TGCGCCAGCAGGGATGCTAGCGGGAGCTCCTACAATGAGCAGTTCTTC
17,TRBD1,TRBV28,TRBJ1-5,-,CASSLRDRGRRSQPQHF,TGTGCCAGCAGTTTAAGGGACAGGGGGCGCAGGAGTCAGCCCCAGCATTTT
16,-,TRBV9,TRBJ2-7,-,CASSPEGGTLPYEQYF,TGTGCCAGCAGCCCCGAGGGAGGGACACTCCCCTACGAGCAGTACTTC
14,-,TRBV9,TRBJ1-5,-,CASSVGNSNQPQHF,TGTGCCAGCAGCGTAGGTAATAGCAATCAGCCCCAGCATTTT
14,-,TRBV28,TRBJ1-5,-,CASSFGGEEQPQHF,TGTGCCAGCAGTTTCGGTGGGGAGGAGCAGCCCCAGCATTTT
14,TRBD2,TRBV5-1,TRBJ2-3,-,CASSPGLAGDTQYF,TGCGCCAGCAGCCCGGGACTAGCGGGAGATACGCAGTATTTT
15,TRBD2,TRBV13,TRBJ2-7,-,CASSTRLAGGHEQYF,TGTGCCAGCAGCACCCGACTAGCGGGAGGCCACGAGCAGTACTTC
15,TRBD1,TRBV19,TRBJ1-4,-,CASTPVGTDNEKLFF,TGTGCCAGTACCCCGGTCGGGACAGATAATGAAAAACTGTTTTTT
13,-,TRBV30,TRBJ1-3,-,CARHGGGGNTIYF,TGTGCCCGGCACGGGGGAGGTGGAAACACCATATATTTT
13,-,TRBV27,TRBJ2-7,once,CASRETGSYEQYF,TGTGCCAGCAGGGAGACGGGTTCCTACGAGCAGTACTTC
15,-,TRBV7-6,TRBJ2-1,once,CASSKGQSHYNEQFF,TGTGCCAGCAGCAAGGGACAATCACATTACAATGAGCAGTTCTTC
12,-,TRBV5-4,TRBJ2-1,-,CASSSLQEEQFF,TGTGCCAGCAGCTCCCTTCAAGAGGAGCAGTTCTTC
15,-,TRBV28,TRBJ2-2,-,CASSLSGANTGELFF,TGTGCCAGCAGCCTTTCCGGGGCGAACACCGGGGAGCTGTTTTTT